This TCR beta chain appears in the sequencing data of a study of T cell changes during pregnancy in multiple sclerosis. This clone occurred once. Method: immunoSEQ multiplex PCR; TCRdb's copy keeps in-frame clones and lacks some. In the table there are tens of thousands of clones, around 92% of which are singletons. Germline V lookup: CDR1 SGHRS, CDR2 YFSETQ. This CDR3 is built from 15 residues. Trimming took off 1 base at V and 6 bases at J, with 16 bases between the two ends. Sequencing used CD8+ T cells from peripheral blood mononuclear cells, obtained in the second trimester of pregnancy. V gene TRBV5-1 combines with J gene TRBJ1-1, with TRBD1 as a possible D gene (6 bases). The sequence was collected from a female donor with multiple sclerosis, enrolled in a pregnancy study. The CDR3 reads CASSLSFLTGPEAFF. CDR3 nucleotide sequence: TGCGCCAGCAGCTTGTCCTTTCTCACAGGGCCTGAAGCTTTCTTT.